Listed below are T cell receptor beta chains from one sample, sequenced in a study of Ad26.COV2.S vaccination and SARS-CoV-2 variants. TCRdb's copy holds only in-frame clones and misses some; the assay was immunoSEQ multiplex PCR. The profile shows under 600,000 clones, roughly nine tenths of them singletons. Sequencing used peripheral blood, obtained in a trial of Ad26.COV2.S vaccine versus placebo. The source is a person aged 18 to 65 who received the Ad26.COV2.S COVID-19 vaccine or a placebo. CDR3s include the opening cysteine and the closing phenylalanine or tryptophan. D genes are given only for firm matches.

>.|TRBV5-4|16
CASSLGGPEPGNTIYF
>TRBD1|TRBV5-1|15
CASTPGQTTNEKLFF
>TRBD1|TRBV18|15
CASSPGQGAIYEQYF
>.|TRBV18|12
CASSPFNTEAFF
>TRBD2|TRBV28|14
CASRLAGDPDTQYF
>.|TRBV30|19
CAWSSSGTLAFGSNQPQHF
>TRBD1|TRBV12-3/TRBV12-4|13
CASRDRAGNTIYF
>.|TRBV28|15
CASSAPGRQNSPLHF
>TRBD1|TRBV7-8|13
CASSTGQPYEQYF
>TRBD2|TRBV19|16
CASSPPGGAGANVLTF
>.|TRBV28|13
CASSQDRSWAQYF
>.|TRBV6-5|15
CASSYSGGGNTEAFF
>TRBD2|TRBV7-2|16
CASSLVAGASTDTQYF
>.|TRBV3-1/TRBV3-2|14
CASSRRRETGELFF
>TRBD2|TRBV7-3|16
CASSLSPTSPYNEQFF
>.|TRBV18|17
CASSPGDTSSYNSPLHF
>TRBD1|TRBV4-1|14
CASSQVGGTDTIYF
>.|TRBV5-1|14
CASSLPTDINEQFF
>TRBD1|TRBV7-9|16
CASSLALRDRVGGYTF
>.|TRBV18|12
CANPCGKETQYF
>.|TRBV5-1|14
CASSVGLSNTEAFF
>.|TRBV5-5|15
CASSPRPGSTGELFF
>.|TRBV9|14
CASSVVTAPYGYTF
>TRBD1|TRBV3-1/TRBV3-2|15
CASSQETRGLWGYTF
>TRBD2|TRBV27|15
CASSSRLAGVDEQYF
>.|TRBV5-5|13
CASSLNSPYEQYF
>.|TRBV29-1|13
CSVRASGANVLTF
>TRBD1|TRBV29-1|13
CSVAEQGAYGYTF
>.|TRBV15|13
CATSRLTNQPQHF
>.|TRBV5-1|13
CASSSDSYYGYTF
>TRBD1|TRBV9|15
CASSVASTGFSGYTF
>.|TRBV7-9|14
CASSGADPTGELFF
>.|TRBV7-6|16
CASSLAYGANTGELFF
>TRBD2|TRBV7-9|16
CASSYPGTSFHNEQFF
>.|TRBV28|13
CASTAGYGNTIYF
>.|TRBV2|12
CASSQDTGELFF
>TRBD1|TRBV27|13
CASSSPDRASQYF
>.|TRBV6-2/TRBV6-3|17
CASSYDISGRSNYGYTF
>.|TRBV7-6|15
CASSLEPSSGNTIYF
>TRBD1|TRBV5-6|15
CASSRTGEIRYGYTF
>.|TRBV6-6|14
CASKDALITYEQYF